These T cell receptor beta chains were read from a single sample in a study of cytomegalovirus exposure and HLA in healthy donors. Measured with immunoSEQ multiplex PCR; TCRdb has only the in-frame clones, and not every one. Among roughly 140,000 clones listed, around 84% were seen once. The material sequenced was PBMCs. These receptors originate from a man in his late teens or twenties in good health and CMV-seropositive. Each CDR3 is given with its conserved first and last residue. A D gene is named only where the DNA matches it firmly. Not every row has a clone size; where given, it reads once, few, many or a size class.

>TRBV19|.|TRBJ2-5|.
CASSIFRDQETQYF
TGTGCCAGTAGTATATTCAGGGATCAAGAGACCCAGTACTTC
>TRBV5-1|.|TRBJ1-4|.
CASSLGQTNEKLFF
TGCGCCAGCAGCTTGGGACAGACTAATGAAAAACTGTTTTTT
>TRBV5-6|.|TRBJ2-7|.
CASSLVQGVGDEQYF
TGTGCCAGCAGCTTGGTACAGGGCGTCGGCGACGAGCAGTACTTC
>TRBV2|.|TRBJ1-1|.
CASSEGGRKTEAFF
TGTGCCAGCAGTGAAGGGGGGCGAAAAACTGAAGCTTTCTTT
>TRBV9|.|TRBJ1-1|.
CASSVEGGGAAAFF
TGTGCCAGCAGCGTAGAAGGAGGAGGGGCGGCGGCTTTCTTT
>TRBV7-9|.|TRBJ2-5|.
CASGPGQASGETQYF
TGTGCCAGTGGCCCAGGGCAGGCGAGTGGGGAGACCCAGTACTTC
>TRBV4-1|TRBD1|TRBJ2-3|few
CASSQYRGDTQYF
TGCGCCAGCAGCCAATACAGGGGGGATACGCAGTATTTT
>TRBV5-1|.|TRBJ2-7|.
CASSAESYEQYF
TGCGCCAGCAGCGCGGAGTCCTACGAGCAGTACTTC
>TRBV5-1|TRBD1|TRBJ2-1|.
CASSLWDRDYNEQFF
TGCGCCAGCAGCTTGTGGGACAGGGACTACAATGAGCAGTTCTTC
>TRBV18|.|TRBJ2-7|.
CASSPSGTPYEQYF
TGTGCCAGCTCACCAAGCGGGACACCCTACGAGCAGTACTTC
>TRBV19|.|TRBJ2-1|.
CATTPGSAIEQFF
TGTGCCACAACACCGGGAAGCGCCATTGAGCAGTTCTTC